The T cell receptor (beta chain) described here comes from a study of cytomegalovirus exposure and HLA in healthy donors. The PCR employed 60 Vbeta primers together with 13 Jbeta primers. The protocol was immunoSEQ multiplex PCR, while the TCRdb copy is restricted to in-frame clones and leaves out a portion. The table lists 150,000 to 200,000 clones, 80% of them singletons, with 1.5% to 2% in the top ten. From germline, CDR1 is SGHTA and CDR2 FQGNSA. The trim removed 8 bases at V and 4 bases at J, leaving 13 bases unmatched. CDR3 size: 15 residues. The TCR originated in a woman aged 25-40 years in good health and CMV-seronegative. V and J are TRBV7-2 and TRBJ1-2; 7 positions agree with TRBD1. Sequenced: PBMCs. DNA for the CDR3: TGTGCCAGCGCTGGCAGGGACAGAAAGTCCTATGGCTACACCTTC. Protein: CASAGRDRKSYGYTF.